The 17 T cell receptor beta chains below were found in one sample sequenced in a study of CXCR3-negative and CXCR3-positive naive CD8 T cells. Study conclusions and caveats: The study found more hydrophobic TRB CDR3s in CXCR3-positive naive cells than in CXCR3-negative naive cells.

For these receptors, no antigen is known. The authors prepared UMI-labeled TRB cDNA libraries by 5' RACE. TCRdb reprocessed the 5' RACE reads and stores each CDR3 protein as one record, lacking DNA. The sample totals 150,000 to 180,000 distinct CDR3 sequences. Sequencing was performed on naive CXCR3+ CD8+ T cells from blood. Subset in this sample: CD45RO-CCR7+CD27+CD95- naive CD8+ T cells expressing CXCR3 (TNR3+). These receptors were obtained from a human donor in good health. Some clones in this sample may be carry-over from other donors' samples.

This chain joins TRBV12-3 or TRBV12-4 and TRBJ1-4; TCRdb's D call of TRBD1 is untestable without DNA. The CDR3 totals 17 residues. CDR3 residues: CASSLRGADPTNEKLFF.

This chain connects TRBV7-8 to TRBJ2-2. The CDR3 totals 14 residues. Germline CDR1 reads SGHVS; CDR2 reads FQNEAQ. The CDR3 reads CASSSDRKTGELFF.

V and J are TRBV7-9 and TRBJ2-7; TCRdb picks TRBD2, but there is no DNA to check that call. This CDR3 region has 15 residues. Germline V gene data show CDR1 as SEHNR and CDR2 as FQNEAQ (reference sequence). The CDR3 spells CASSLPGTAYYEQYF.

The chain employs TRBV3-1 and TRBJ1-6; checking the TCRdb D call of TRBD1 is not possible without DNA. The CDR3 covers 15 residues. Germline CDR1 LGHDT, CDR2 YNNKEL (reference sequence). Here the CDR3 reads CASSERGNYNTPLHF.

The rearrangement uses TRBV7-6 and TRBJ2-2. The CDR3 loop spans 15 amino acids. CDR1 SGHVS and CDR2 FNYEAQ come from the germline V gene. Here the CDR3 reads CASSSPGGATGELFF.

The CDR3 sequence is CASSLTAWTLKAETQYF. The V call is TRBV6-5, the J call TRBJ2-5; TCRdb's D call, TRBD1, is unchecked because there is no DNA. Germline CDR1 is MNHEY and CDR2 is SVGAGI. This CDR3 spans 17 amino acids.

V and J are TRBV6-6 and TRBJ2-1; the TCRdb D gene call, TRBD1, has no DNA to confirm it. There are 16 residues in the CDR3. Germline loops: CDR1 MNHNY, CDR2 SVGAGI (reference sequence). The CDR3: CASRTGGGGYDNEQFF.

This rearrangement joins TRBV11-2 to TRBJ2-7; as DNA is missing, the TRBD2 call by TCRdb cannot be tested. Germline lookup yields CDR1 SGHAT and CDR2 FQNNGV. The CDR3 is made up of 13 amino acids. The CDR3 spells CASSWGGPYEQYF.

The chain combines TRBV25-1 with TRBJ1-1. CDR1 is MGHDK and CDR2 is SYGVNS in the germline V gene. The CDR3 sequence is 12 residues long. The CDR3 protein is CASTELGSEAFF.

The chain uses TRBV29-1 and TRBJ1-5. CDR1 and CDR2 (germline): SQVTM, ANQGSEA. CDR3 size: 12 residues. CDR3 sequence: CSVGSFRQPQHF.

CDR3 in amino acids: CASSQDTGQGAYEQYF. The rearrangement uses TRBV4-3 and TRBJ2-7; the TCRdb D gene call, TRBD1, has no DNA to confirm it. Looked up from germline, CDR1 is LGHNA and CDR2 is YSLEER. CDR3 size: 16 residues.

The rearrangement joins TRBV19 to TRBJ2-1; the D call of TRBD2 rests on TCRdb alone, since no DNA is present to check it. The germline CDR1 and CDR2 sequences are LNHDA and SQIVND (reference sequence). This CDR3 contains 16 residues. The CDR3 sequence: CASSISAGGAVDEQFF.

The chain recombines TRBV6-5 with TRBJ1-1; the D call of TRBD1 rests on TCRdb alone, since no DNA is present to check it. The CDR3 covers 12 residues. Germline loops: CDR1 MNHEY, CDR2 SVGAGI. This CDR3 is CASSPGGPEAFF.

The chain couples TRBV12-3 or TRBV12-4 to TRBJ2-7; without DNA, the TCRdb call of TRBD2 cannot be checked. The CDR3 totals 14 residues. CDR3 region: CASSRGLAAYEQYF.

This chain uses TRBV4-1 with TRBJ1-5; TCRdb's D call, TRBD1, is unchecked because there is no DNA. The CDR3 extends over 17 amino acids. Looked up from germline, CDR1 is MGHRA and CDR2 is YSYEKL. This CDR3 is CASSQVGGQGFSQPQHF.

The rearrangement links TRBV10-3 to TRBJ2-7; TCRdb lists TRBD1, though no DNA is available to test this call. CDR3 length: 14 amino acids. Germline V gene data show CDR1 as ENHRY and CDR2 as SYGVKD. CDR3 residues: CAISDKAGGHEQYF.

CDR3 amino acids: CASTSGASNQPQHF. V gene TRBV2 combines with J gene TRBJ1-5; TCRdb's D gene call, TRBD1, goes unchecked for lack of DNA. CDR1 SNHLY and CDR2 FYNNEI come from the germline V gene. This CDR3 spans 14 amino acids.